This T cell receptor (beta chain) was captured in a study of blood T cell repertoires in COVID-19. Study as a whole: The study drew acute and convalescent COVID-19 samples from the United States, Italy and Spain. In each case, the material was cDNA or gDNA derived from T cells, B-cell-depleted T cells, or PBMCs.

Per the study methods: Amplification of reference gene primers was used by the study to estimate nucleated cell counts. Sequencing used immunoSEQ multiplex PCR; TCRdb keeps in-frame clones, though not all of them. V, J and clone size reflect that table, while D and trimming were determined from the DNA. The sample shows about 190,000 clones, approximately 77% of them seen only once. This CDR3 is built from 13 residues. The V gene end was trimmed by 6 bases and the J gene end by 5 bases; junction bases not matched to a gene: 5. CDR1 is SGHTA, CDR2 FQGNSA, per germline. The table lists this clone with a count of one.

The TCR sequence derives from a woman older than 75 with active or convalescent COVID-19. The sample was peripheral blood. The chain has TRBV7-2 and TRBJ1-2; 8 bases match TRBD1. CDR3 bases: TGTGCCAGCAGTTTTAGGACAGGGTATGGCTACACCTTC. This gives the protein CASSFRTGYGYTF.